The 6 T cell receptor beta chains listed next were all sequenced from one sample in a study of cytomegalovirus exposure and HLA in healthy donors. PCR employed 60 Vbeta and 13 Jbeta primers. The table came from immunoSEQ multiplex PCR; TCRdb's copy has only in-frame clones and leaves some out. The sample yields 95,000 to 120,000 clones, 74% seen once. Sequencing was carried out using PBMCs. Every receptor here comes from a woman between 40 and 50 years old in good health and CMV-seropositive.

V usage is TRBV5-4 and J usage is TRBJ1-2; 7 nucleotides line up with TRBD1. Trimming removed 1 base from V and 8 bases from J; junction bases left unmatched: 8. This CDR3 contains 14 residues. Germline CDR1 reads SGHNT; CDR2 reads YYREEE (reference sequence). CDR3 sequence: CASSLNNRGVGYTF. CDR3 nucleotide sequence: TGTGCCAGCAGCTTGAACAACAGGGGAGTGGGCTACACCTTC.

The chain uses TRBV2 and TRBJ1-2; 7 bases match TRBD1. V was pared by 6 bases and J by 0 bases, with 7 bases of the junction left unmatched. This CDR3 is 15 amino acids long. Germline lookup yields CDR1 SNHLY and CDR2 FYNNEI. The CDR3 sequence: CASSPTGVSNYGYTF. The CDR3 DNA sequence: TGTGCCAGCAGCCCAACAGGGGTCTCTAACTATGGCTACACCTTC.

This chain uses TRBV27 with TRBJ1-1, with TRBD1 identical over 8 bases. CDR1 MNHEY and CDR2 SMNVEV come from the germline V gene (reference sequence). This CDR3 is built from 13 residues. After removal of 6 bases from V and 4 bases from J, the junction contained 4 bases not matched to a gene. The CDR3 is CASSLRGRTEAFF. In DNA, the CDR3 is TGTGCCAGCAGCCTCAGGGGGCGCACTGAAGCTTTCTTT.

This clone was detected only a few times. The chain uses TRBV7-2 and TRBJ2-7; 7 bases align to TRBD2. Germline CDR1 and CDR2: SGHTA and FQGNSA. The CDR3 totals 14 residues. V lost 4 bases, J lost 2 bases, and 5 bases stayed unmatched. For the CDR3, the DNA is TGTGCCAGCAGCTCCCCCCTAGCGGCCTACGAGCAGTACTTC. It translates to CASSSPLAAYEQYF.

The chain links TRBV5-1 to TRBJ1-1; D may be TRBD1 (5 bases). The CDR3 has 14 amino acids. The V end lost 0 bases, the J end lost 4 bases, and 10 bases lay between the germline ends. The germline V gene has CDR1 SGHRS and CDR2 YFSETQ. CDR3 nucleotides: TGCGCCAGCAGCTTGGGGTGGGGGGGCACTGAAGCTTTCTTT. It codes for CASSLGWGGTEAFF.

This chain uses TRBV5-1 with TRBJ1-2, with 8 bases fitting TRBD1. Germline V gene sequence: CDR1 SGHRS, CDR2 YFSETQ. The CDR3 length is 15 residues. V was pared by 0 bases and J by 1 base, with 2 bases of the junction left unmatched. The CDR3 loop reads CASSLETGGNYGYTF. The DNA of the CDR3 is TGCGCCAGCAGCTTGGAAACAGGGGGTAACTATGGCTACACCTTC.